Following are 21 T cell receptor beta chains from one sample sequenced in a study of OX40 agonist ivuxolimab in advanced cancers. Libraries were prepared by immunoSEQ multiplex PCR; TCRdb keeps only in-frame clonotypes and omits some of them. The sample lists more than 45,000 clones, about 81% occurring once. The sequences come from CD4+ or CD8+ T cells sorted from blood, collected in a trial of the OX40 agonist ivuxolimab. The receptors come from an adult with an advanced solid tumor such as melanoma, head and neck, liver or kidney cancer.

This chain joins TRBV19 and TRBJ1-1; 7 nucleotides agree with TRBD1. The CDR3 is 15 amino acids. Germline trimming cut 3 bases from V and 1 base from J; bases unmatched to any gene: 5. From germline, CDR1 is LNHDA and CDR2 SQIVND (reference sequence). This chain's CDR3 is CASSMGGQPNTEAFF. The CDR3 DNA reads TGTGCCAGTAGTATGGGGGGACAGCCGAACACTGAAGCTTTCTTT. Full variable domain (missing parts from reference TRBV19 and TRBJ1-1): DGGITQSPKYLFRKEGQNVTLSCEQNLNHDAMYWYRQDPGQGLRLIYYSQIVNDFQKGDIAEGYSVSREKKESFPLTVTSAQKNPTAFYLCASSMGGQPNTEAFFGQGTRLTVV.

This clone was recorded a few times. The genes are TRBV30 and TRBJ2-3; weak D call: TRBD2 (6 bases). The CDR3 runs 14 residues. V was cut by 6 bases and J by 0 bases, with 13 bases left in between. Germline V gene sequence: CDR1 GTSNPN, CDR2 SVGIG (reference sequence). CDR3 nucleotide sequence: TGTGCCTGTTCACTAGCCCCTAGCACAGATACGCAGTATTTT. Translating it yields CACSLAPSTDTQYF. Complete variable domain (other parts from reference TRBV30 and TRBJ2-3): SQTIHQWPATLVQPVGSPLSLECTVEGTSNPNLYWYRQAAGRGLQLLFYSVGIGQISSEVPQNLSASRPQDRQFILSSKKLLLSDSGFYLCACSLAPSTDTQYFGPGTRLTVL.

The chain joins TRBV6-5 to TRBJ2-7; D perhaps matches TRBD2 (5 bases). Germline V gene lookup returns CDR1 MNHEY and CDR2 SVGAGI. Trimming left V 5 bases short and J 5 bases short, with 16 bases between. The CDR3 is 14 residues long. In DNA, the CDR3 is TGTGCCAGCAGTACACTAGAGTTAGTAAACGAGCAGTACTTC. Its protein is CASSTLELVNEQYF.

The chain recombines TRBV11-3 with TRBJ2-1; D is undetermined. The V end lost 5 bases, the J end lost 5 bases, and 7 bases lay between the germline ends. The CDR3 has 12 amino acids. The germline CDR1 and CDR2 sequences are SGHNT and YENEEA. The CDR3 spells CASSLPDNEQFF. The CDR3 DNA sequence: TGTGCCAGCAGCCTTCCCGACAATGAGCAGTTCTTC.

J is TRBJ1-4 and V is TRBV11-2, with 10 bases aligning to TRBD1. The V segment lost 3 bases and the J segment 7 bases; nucleotides outside the gene matches: 11. The CDR3 has 17 amino acids. The germline V gene encodes CDR1 SGHAT and CDR2 FQNNGV. CDR3 region: CASSFWETGGAGEKLFF. CDR3 nucleotide sequence: TGTGCCAGCAGCTTTTGGGAGACAGGGGGCGCGGGTGAAAAACTGTTTTTT.

The chain has TRBV11-3 and TRBJ1-1; 9 bases align to TRBD1. CDR1 SGHNT and CDR2 YENEEA come from the germline V gene. The length of the CDR3 is 13 residues. V lost 5 bases to trimming and J lost 8 bases; unmatched junction nucleotides: 6. The CDR3 DNA follows: TGTGCCAGCAGCGGACAGGGGAGCCGGGAAGCTTTCTTT. Its translation: CASSGQGSREAFF.

This clone was seen a handful of times. The V and J genes are TRBV7-8 and TRBJ1-2, with D possibly being TRBD1 (6 bases). V was shortened by 1 base and J by 2 bases, with 14 bases between the two germline ends. This CDR3 contains 16 residues. Germline assignment: CDR1 SGHVS and CDR2 FQNEAQ. For the CDR3, the DNA is TGTGCCAGCAGCTTAGGAGAGGGAAGGGGGAACTATGGCTACACCTTC. Protein sequence: CASSLGEGRGNYGYTF.

In this sample, this clone turned up a few times. This chain joins TRBV7-2 and TRBJ2-7; a possible D gene is TRBD1 (5 bases). Trimming left V 3 bases short and J 7 bases short, with 19 bases between. From germline, CDR1 is SGHTA and CDR2 FQGNSA. CDR3 length: 15 residues. The DNA of the CDR3 is TGTGCCAGCAGCTTCGACATGTCAGGGATGGGGGAGCAGTACTTC. Its translation is CASSFDMSGMGEQYF.

DNA of the CDR3: TGTGCCAGCAGCTTAGAGACAAGCTACCAAGAGACCCAGTACTTC. It codes for CASSLETSYQETQYF. The chain recombines TRBV7-6 with TRBJ2-5; no clear D. With 1 base removed from V and 0 bases from J, the gap between germline ends came to 9 bases. Germline V lookup: CDR1 SGHVS, CDR2 FNYEAQ. The CDR3 contains 15 residues.

The chain carries TRBV5-4 and TRBJ2-7; D is possibly TRBD2 (5 bases). Germline V gene sequence: CDR1 SGHNT, CDR2 YYREEE (reference sequence). V was cut by 3 bases and J by 2 bases, with 12 bases left in between. The CDR3 covers 14 residues. The CDR3: CASSSPRGTYEQYF. The CDR3 DNA follows: TGTGCCAGCAGCTCCCCCCGGGGTACCTACGAGCAGTACTTC.

This chain uses TRBV30 with TRBJ2-7; no clear D gene. Between the trimmed V and J ends, which lost 2 bases and 6 bases, there was a span of 8 bases. Germline V CDR1 and CDR2: GTSNPN, SVGIG (reference sequence). The CDR3 consists of 11 residues. The CDR3 nucleotides are TGTGCCTGGAGTCAGGATTCCGAGCAGTACTTC. Encoded protein: CAWSQDSEQYF.

CDR3 region: CASSLIVGPNDEQFF. CDR3 in DNA: TGTGCCAGCAGCTTAATTGTCGGGCCTAACGATGAGCAGTTCTTC. V and J are TRBV7-9 and TRBJ2-1, with D unresolved. CDR1 and CDR2 (germline): SEHNR, FQNEAQ (reference sequence). Between the trimmed V and J ends, which lost 2 bases and 8 bases, there was a span of 16 bases. The CDR3 covers 15 residues.

This rearrangement joins TRBV7-2 to TRBJ2-5; possibly TRBD2 for D (5 bases). From germline, CDR1 is SGHTA and CDR2 FQGNSA. This CDR3 spans 11 amino acids. With 6 bases removed from V and 5 bases from J, the gap between germline ends came to 7 bases. This CDR3 reads CASRRGETQYF. The CDR3 DNA follows: TGTGCCAGCAGGAGAGGGGAGACCCAGTACTTC.

This clone was observed a few times. This sequence joins TRBV29-1 and TRBJ1-2; D perhaps matches TRBD1 (5 bases). CDR3 length equals 11 residues. Germline CDR1 reads SQVTM; CDR2 reads ANQGSEA. The V end was cut by 4 bases, the J end by 6 bases, with 9 bases between. The CDR3 loop reads CSVGLRDGYTF. The DNA for the CDR3 is TGCAGCGTTGGACTCAGGGATGGCTACACCTTC. Together with reference TRBV29-1 and TRBJ1-2, the CDR3 gives the full variable domain: SAVISQKPSRDICQRGTSLTIQCQVDSQVTMMFWYRQQPGQSLTLIATANQGSEATYESGFVIDKFPISRPNLTFSTLTVSNMSPEDSSIYLCSVGLRDGYTFGSGTRLTVV.

The chain couples TRBV5-1 to TRBJ2-3; perhaps TRBD2 as D (6 bases). This CDR3 has 17 residues. V lost 3 bases to trimming and J lost 1 base, with 18 bases between them. Germline CDR1 reads SGHRS; CDR2 reads YFSETQ. The CDR3 spells CASSWGAGGTGTDTQYF. The CDR3, as DNA: TGCGCCAGCAGCTGGGGCGCTGGAGGGACGGGCACAGATACGCAGTATTTT.

This clone was observed a single time. The chain carries TRBV30 and TRBJ2-6; no reliable D call. V lost 0 bases and J 4 bases, leaving 4 bases between the germline ends. CDR3 length: 13 amino acids. Per the germline V gene, CDR1 is GTSNPN and CDR2 is SVGIG (reference sequence). The CDR3 region is CAWSVQGANVLTF. The DNA for the CDR3 is TGTGCCTGGAGTGTACAAGGGGCCAACGTCCTGACTTTC. The full variable domain, with the rest looked up from reference TRBV30 and TRBJ2-6, is SQTIHQWPATLVQPVGSPLSLECTVEGTSNPNLYWYRQAAGRGLQLLFYSVGIGQISSEVPQNLSASRPQDRQFILSSKKLLLSDSGFYLCAWSVQGANVLTFGAGSRLTVL.

The chain uses TRBV4-2 and TRBJ2-5; 10 bases line up with TRBD2. The J call is uncertain, as TRBJ2-7 better fits the DNA end. Per germline, CDR1 LGHNA and CDR2 YNFKEQ. The CDR3 consists of 15 residues. The CDR3 loop reads CASSQVLAGVYEQYF. In DNA form, the CDR3 reads TGTGCCAGCAGCCAAGTGCTAGCGGGAGTGTACGAGCAGTACTTC.

The chain has TRBV12-5 and TRBJ2-1, with 11 positions matching TRBD2. V lost 2 bases, J lost 7 bases, and 4 bases stayed unmatched. The CDR3 contains 15 residues. CDR1 LGHNT and CDR2 FRNRAP come from the germline V gene. CDR3 nucleotides: TGTGCTAGTGGTTTGCTGACTAGCGGGGCGAATGAGCAGTTCTTC. This gives the protein CASGLLTSGANEQFF.

The chain couples TRBV28 to TRBJ1-5, with 7 bases matching TRBD1. With V trimmed by 2 bases and J by 4 bases, 8 bases remained unmatched. Germline V lookup: CDR1 MDHEN, CDR2 SYDVKM. The CDR3 covers 16 residues. The CDR3 loop is CASSLGGTEGNQPQHF. CDR3 in DNA: TGTGCCAGCAGTTTAGGCGGGACAGAAGGGAATCAGCCCCAGCATTTT.

The chain uses TRBV7-7 and TRBJ2-2, with 10 bases fitting TRBD2. Germline CDR1 SSHAT, CDR2 FNYEAQ (reference sequence). V dropped 1 base and J dropped 7; count of bases not matched to a gene: 6. This CDR3 has 16 amino acids. The CDR3 DNA reads TGTGCCAGCAGCTTAGTAGCGGGAGGAGCTGGCGGGGAGCTGTTTTTT. It is translated as CASSLVAGGAGGELFF.

The chain employs TRBV25-1 and TRBJ2-6, with 8 bases aligning to TRBD1. Germline CDR1 is MGHDK and CDR2 is SYGVNS. V dropped 6 bases and J dropped 4; count of bases not matched to a gene: 8. The CDR3 is 16 amino acids. CDR3 sequence reads: CASSRDRSTGANVLTF. CDR3 sequence (DNA): TGTGCCAGCAGCCGGGACAGGAGTACGGGGGCCAACGTCCTGACTTTC.